This T cell receptor (beta chain) originates from a study of blood T cell repertoires in COVID-19. Overall study context: Sources were T cells, B-cell-depleted T cells, or PBMCs; the material itself was cDNA or gDNA.

Assay used: immunoSEQ multiplex PCR; TCRdb lists only in-frame clones, some missing. The repertoire includes approximately 200,000 clones, roughly 90% of them detected once, and 1.9% sits in the top ten. The germline V and J ends were trimmed by 5 bases and 6 bases, with 22 bases remaining between them. The CDR3 covers 17 residues. The germline V gene encodes CDR1 SGHVS and CDR2 FNYEAQ. Sequencing used peripheral blood. V is TRBV7-6 and J is TRBJ2-2; possible D gene TRBD2, 5 bases. The receptor comes from a man aged 35 to 55 with active or convalescent COVID-19. The CDR3: CASSTYEAVPLAGELFF. The DNA of the CDR3 is TGTGCCAGCAGCACCTACGAAGCGGTTCCGCTAGCCGGGGAGCTGTTTTTT.